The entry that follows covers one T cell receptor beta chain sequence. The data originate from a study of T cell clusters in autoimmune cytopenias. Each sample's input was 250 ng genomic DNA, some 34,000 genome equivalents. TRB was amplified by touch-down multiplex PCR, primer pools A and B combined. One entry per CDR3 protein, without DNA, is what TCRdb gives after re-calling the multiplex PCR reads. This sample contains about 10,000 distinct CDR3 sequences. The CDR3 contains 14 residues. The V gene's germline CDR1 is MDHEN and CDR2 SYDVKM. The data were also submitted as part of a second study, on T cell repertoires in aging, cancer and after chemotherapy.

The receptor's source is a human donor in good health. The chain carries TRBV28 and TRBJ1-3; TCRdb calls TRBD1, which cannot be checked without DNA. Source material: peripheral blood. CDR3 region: CASRSRGKGNTIYF.